This TCR beta chain was observed in a study of CD8+CD57+ T cells in acquired aplastic anemia. As for the study in general: DNA recovered from sorted CD4+ and CD8+ cells had a mean of about 3 ug. In CD4+ cells, healthy donors produced an average of around 9.9 million reads. Study conclusions and caveats: Patients and controls shared 25 to 35 CD8+ CDR3 sequences, which appeared highly expressed in patients and within their immunodominant clones. No significant patient-versus-control difference appeared in CD8+ Simpson's diversity.

V gave up 0 bases and J gave up 8 bases, with 11 bases separating them. Germline V gene sequence: CDR1 SGDLS, CDR2 YYNGEE. The CDR3 is 13 residues long. This clonotype has a count of ten or more. Its matching antigen is unknown. Genomic DNA served as template for TCR beta VDJ and CDR3 profiling. TCRdb re-called the reads with MiXCR, one entry per CDR3 protein. The table has roughly 180,000 distinct CDR3 sequences, 35% to 50% seen once. The specimen sequenced was sorted CD4+, CD8+, or CD8+CD57+ T cells (not recorded which) from PBMCs. This receptor was taken from a human donor in good health. The gene calls are TRBV9 and TRBJ1-2, with D unclear. The CDR3 is CASSVDAVGGYTF. The DNA for the CDR3 is TGTGCCAGCAGCGTAGATGCAGTCGGCGGCTACACCTTC. The full variable domain, in which reference TRBV9 and TRBJ1-2 provide the parts outside the CDR3, is DSGVTQTPKHLITATGQRVTLRCSPRSGDLSVYWYQQSLDQGLQFLIQYYNGEERAKGNILERFSAQQFPDLHSELNLSSLELGDSALYFCASSVDAVGGYTFGSGTRLTVV.